The T cell receptor (beta chain) under discussion was sequenced for a study of blood T cell repertoires in COVID-19. Here immunoSEQ multiplex PCR was the method, and the copy in TCRdb shows in-frame clones only, minus some. The sample lists under 250,000 clones, roughly 92% seen once, with around 0.85% in the top ten. Germline V gene lookup returns CDR1 SGHTA and CDR2 FQGNSA. Deletions cut 5 bases from V and 7 bases from J, with 21 bases between. CDR3 size: 16 residues. This sequence was found in a man aged 55 to 70 with COVID-19, enrolled during active disease. The sample was peripheral blood. The chain links TRBV7-2 to TRBJ2-1; D may be TRBD2 (6 bases). The CDR3, as DNA: TGTGCCAGCAGCGCCCCGGGACTCCAAACCGGAAATGAGCAGTTCTTC. This gives the protein CASSAPGLQTGNEQFF.